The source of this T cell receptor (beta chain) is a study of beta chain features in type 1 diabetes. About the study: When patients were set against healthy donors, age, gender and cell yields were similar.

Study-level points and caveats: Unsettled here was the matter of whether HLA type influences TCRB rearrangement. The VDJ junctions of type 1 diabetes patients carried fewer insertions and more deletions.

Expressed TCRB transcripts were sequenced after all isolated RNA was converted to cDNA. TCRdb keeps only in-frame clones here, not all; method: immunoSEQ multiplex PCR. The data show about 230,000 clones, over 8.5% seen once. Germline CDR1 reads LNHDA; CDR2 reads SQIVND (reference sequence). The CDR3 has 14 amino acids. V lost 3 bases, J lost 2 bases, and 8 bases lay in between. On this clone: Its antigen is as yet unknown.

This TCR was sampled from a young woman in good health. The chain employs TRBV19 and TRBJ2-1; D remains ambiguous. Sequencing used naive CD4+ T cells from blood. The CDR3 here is CASSIVAAYNEQFF. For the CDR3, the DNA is TGTGCCAGTAGTATCGTGGCAGCCTACAATGAGCAGTTCTTC.